The 6 T cell receptor beta chains below all came from one sample that was sequenced in a study of shared clonotypes between healthy human individuals. Method: immunoSEQ multiplex PCR; TCRdb's copy keeps in-frame clones and lacks some. The table lists 1,400,000 or so clones, 98% to 99% of them singletons, with around 0.33% in the top ten. The sequenced sample consisted of naive CD4+ T cells sorted from blood. Subset described: CD45RA+ positively selected. The receptors derive from a young man in good health.

This chain connects TRBV9 to TRBJ2-7; no firm D call. Per germline, CDR1 SGDLS and CDR2 YYNGEE. The CDR3 totals 14 residues. Deletions cut 0 bases from V and 5 bases from J, with 12 bases between. CDR3 region: CASSVGLGEHEQYF. The CDR3 DNA is TGTGCCAGCAGCGTAGGACTTGGGGAACACGAGCAGTACTTC.

This sequence joins TRBV5-1 and TRBJ2-3, with 13 bases aligning to TRBD2. CDR3 length: 17 residues. Germline loops: CDR1 SGHRS, CDR2 YFSETQ. Unmatched junction bases numbered 2, after V lost 0 bases and J lost 1 base. The CDR3 DNA is TGCGCCAGCAGCTTGGGGACTAGCGGGAGTGGCACAGATACGCAGTATTTT. It is translated as CASSLGTSGSGTDTQYF.

CDR3 region: CASSVDGNYEQYF. For the CDR3, the DNA is TGCGCCAGCAGCGTAGACGGGAACTACGAGCAGTACTTC. The chain is built from TRBV5-1 and TRBJ2-7, with D perhaps matching TRBD2 (5 bases). V shed 4 bases and J shed 3 bases, with 11 bases lying between them. Germline V gene lookup returns CDR1 SGHRS and CDR2 YFSETQ. The CDR3 consists of 13 residues.

The chain has TRBV19 and TRBJ2-2; the D gene is possibly TRBD2 (5 bases). The germline CDR1 and CDR2 sequences are LNHDA and SQIVND (reference sequence). The length of the CDR3 is 16 residues. V lost 2 bases and J 1 base, leaving 11 bases between the germline ends. This CDR3 reads CASSIRTGLNTGELFF. CDR3 DNA: TGTGCCAGTAGTATAAGGACGGGGTTGAACACCGGGGAGCTGTTTTTT.

Remarks on this clone: Other nucleotide sequences in the sample specify the same CDR3. This chain uses TRBV7-2 with TRBJ2-2, with D hard to call. The CDR3 spans 13 residues. V was cut by 1 base and J by 3 bases, with 3 bases left in between. CDR1 is SGHTA, CDR2 FQGNSA, per germline. Here the CDR3 DNA reads TGTGCCAGCAGCTTAGGAGACACCGGGGAGCTGTTTTTT. It yields the protein CASSLGDTGELFF.

This clone was recorded once. The genes are TRBV9 and TRBJ1-4, with a weak D call TRBD1 (5 bases). Per germline, CDR1 SGDLS and CDR2 YYNGEE. V was cut by 4 bases and J by 5 bases, with 15 bases left in between. CDR3 length: 15 residues. The CDR3 DNA follows: TGTGCCAGCAGCCTCGGGTGGGCAGGGAATGAAAAACTGTTTTTT. It yields the protein CASSLGWAGNEKLFF.